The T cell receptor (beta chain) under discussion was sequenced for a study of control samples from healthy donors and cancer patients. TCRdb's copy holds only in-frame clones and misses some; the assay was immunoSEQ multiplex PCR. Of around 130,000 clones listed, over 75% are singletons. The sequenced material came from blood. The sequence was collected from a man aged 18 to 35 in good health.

The CDR3 coding sequence is TGTGCCAGCAGCCCTGAGCCCCGCCTAGAGACCCAGTACTTC. Its translation: CASSPEPRLETQYF. The chain joins TRBV7-9 to TRBJ2-5; no clear D. The V and J ends lost 5 bases and 4 bases respectively, with 14 bases between them. This CDR3 contains 14 residues. CDR1 and CDR2 from the germline V gene are SEHNR and FQNEAQ (reference sequence).